These T cell receptor beta chains were read from a single sample in a study of cytomegalovirus exposure and HLA in healthy donors. Profiled with immunoSEQ multiplex PCR; TCRdb holds only in-frame clones, not every one. Of 210,000 or so clones in the sample, around four fifths are singletons; the top ten hold 0.55% to 0.7%. Sequenced material: PBMCs. All receptors come from a woman in her thirties or forties in good health and CMV-seronegative. CDR3s include the opening cysteine and the closing phenylalanine or tryptophan. The order of the fields is clone size, V gene, D gene, J gene, CDR3 protein, CDR3 DNA. The D gene is left open where the match is weak. Some rows mark clone size as missing; the rest say once, few, many or name a class of expanded clone.

once	TRBV5-6	TRBD1	TRBJ1-4	CASSPGLGQGMEKLFF	TGTGCCAGCAGCCCAGGTCTAGGACAGGGTATGGAAAAACTGTTTTTT
NA	TRBV9	NA	TRBJ1-1	CASSVSPLGNTEAFF	TGTGCCAGCAGCGTGAGTCCTTTGGGCAACACTGAAGCTTTCTTT
NA	TRBV4-2	NA	TRBJ1-6	CASSRDSRVAPLHF	TGTGCCAGCAGCCGCGACTCCCGGGTTGCACCCCTCCACTTT
NA	TRBV6-4	NA	TRBJ1-6	CASSPNRNSPLHF	TGTGCCAGCAGCCCTAACAGGAATTCACCCCTCCACTTT
NA	TRBV5-4	NA	TRBJ2-2	CASSLVDTGELFF	TGTGCCAGCAGCTTAGTAGATACCGGGGAGCTGTTTTTT
NA	TRBV6-5	NA	TRBJ1-1	CAGRLLKLYTEAFF	TGTGCCGGGAGACTACTAAAACTGTACACTGAAGCTTTCTTT
NA	TRBV25-1	TRBD1	TRBJ2-7	CASSDLAARGHYEQYF	TGTGCCAGCAGTGATCTGGCGGCCAGGGGGCACTACGAGCAGTACTTC
NA	TRBV10-3	NA	TRBJ1-2	CAISGTALEGYTF	TGTGCCATCAGTGGGACAGCCCTGGAAGGCTACACCTTC
NA	TRBV6-1	NA	TRBJ2-1	CASSLGNPGNEQFF	TGTGCCAGCAGTCTCGGGAATCCTGGTAATGAGCAGTTCTTC
NA	TRBV9	TRBD1	TRBJ2-7	CASSVHGQGTQYF	TGTGCCAGCAGCGTACACGGACAGGGGACACAGTACTTC
NA	TRBV9	NA	TRBJ1-6	CASSVAPGENSPLHF	TGTGCCAGCAGCGTAGCTCCAGGGGAAAATTCACCCCTCCACTTT
NA	TRBV7-9	TRBD1	TRBJ2-2	CASSLGQVFPANTGELFF	TGTGCCAGCAGCTTGGGACAGGTCTTTCCCGCGAACACCGGGGAGCTGTTTTTT
once	TRBV10-3	NA	TRBJ2-2	CAIRGGQEGTGELFF	TGTGCCATCAGAGGCGGACAGGAGGGTACCGGGGAGCTGTTTTTT
NA	TRBV27	NA	TRBJ1-1	CASSPGRGLLNTEAFF	TGTGCCAGCAGTCCCGGGAGAGGGCTTTTGAACACTGAAGCTTTCTTT
NA	TRBV19	NA	TRBJ1-1	CALHGRQEAFF	TGTGCCCTTCACGGGAGGCAGGAAGCTTTCTTT
few	TRBV18	NA	TRBJ2-5	CASSLSTDSKETQYF	TGTGCCAGCTCACTCAGCACCGACAGTAAAGAGACCCAGTACTTC
NA	TRBV20-1	NA	TRBJ1-1	CSCRVNTEAFF	TGCAGTTGTCGTGTCAACACTGAAGCTTTCTTT
NA	TRBV14	NA	TRBJ2-6	CASSLRAGQVASGANVLTF	TGTGCCAGCAGCTTGAGGGCCGGCCAGGTGGCATCCGGGGCCAACGTCCTGACTTTC
NA	TRBV9	NA	TRBJ2-7	CASSVGYSYNSEQYF	TGTGCCAGCAGCGTAGGCTACAGTTATAATAGCGAGCAGTACTTC
NA	TRBV10-2	NA	TRBJ2-7	CASSESWGPYEQYF	TGCGCCAGCAGTGAGTCGTGGGGGCCCTACGAGCAGTACTTC
NA	TRBV6-5	TRBD1	TRBJ2-3	CASSWGGQGVGTQYF	TGTGCCAGCAGTTGGGGGGGACAGGGAGTGGGTACGCAGTATTTT
NA	TRBV19	NA	TRBJ2-3	CATRGTDTQYF	TGTGCCACCCGGGGTACAGATACGCAGTATTTT
once	TRBV28	NA	TRBJ2-3	CASSLATGSPSVTQYF	TGTGCCAGCAGTTTAGCTACCGGGTCGCCTTCAGTCACGCAGTATTTT
NA	TRBV4-3	TRBD2	TRBJ2-3	CASSRGLAGTYADTQYF	TGCGCCAGCAGCCGAGGACTAGCGGGGACATACGCAGATACGCAGTATTTT
NA	TRBV2	TRBD2	TRBJ2-1	CASRGLAGGYNEQFF	TGTGCCAGCAGGGGACTAGCGGGGGGCTACAATGAGCAGTTCTTC
NA	TRBV6-1	TRBD1	TRBJ1-2	CASSEVETGGTYGYTF	TGTGCCAGCAGTGAAGTTGAGACAGGGGGCACCTATGGCTACACCTTC
NA	TRBV6-1	NA	TRBJ1-2	CASSEYLGYTF	TGTGCCAGCAGTGAATACTTAGGCTACACCTTC
NA	TRBV2	NA	TRBJ2-7	CASNRDTYEQYF	TGTGCCAGCAATAGGGACACTTACGAGCAGTACTTC
NA	TRBV25-1	NA	TRBJ2-5	CASSSKTQYF	TGTGCCAGCAGCTCTAAGACCCAGTACTTC